Listed here are 3 T cell receptor beta chains from one sample, sequenced in a study of cytomegalovirus exposure and HLA in healthy donors. PCR amplification relied on 60 Vbeta primers (plus 13 Jbeta primers). TCRdb's copy holds only in-frame clones and misses some; the assay was immunoSEQ multiplex PCR. The sample lists about 200,000 clones, roughly 80% occurring once. The sequenced sample consisted of PBMCs. The receptors originated from a woman aged 18 to 35 in good health and CMV-seronegative.

The CDR3 nucleotides read TGTGCCAGCGGCGCCGGCGGGAGCGGCACCGGGGAGCTGTTTTTT. Amino acid sequence: CASGAGGSGTGELFF. The chain uses TRBV2 and TRBJ2-2, with 7 positions matching TRBD2. Germline assignment: CDR1 SNHLY and CDR2 FYNNEI. V was clipped by 8 bases and J by 4 bases; unmatched bases: 10. CDR3 length: 15 residues.

The CDR3 DNA is TGTGCCAGCAGTGACTATCGCGGTTACGAGCAGTACTTC. It is translated as CASSDYRGYEQYF. The rearrangement uses TRBV7-9 and TRBJ2-7; D possibly corresponds to TRBD2 (5 bases). Germline V gives CDR1 SEHNR, CDR2 FQNEAQ (reference sequence). The V end was cut by 6 bases, the J end by 4 bases, with 13 bases between. This CDR3 spans 13 amino acids. Complete variable domain (other parts from reference TRBV7-9 and TRBJ2-7): DTGVSQNPRHKITKRGQNVTFRCDPISEHNRLYWYRQTLGQGPEFLTYFQNEAQLEKSRLLSDRFSAERPKGSFSTLEIQRTEQGDSAMYLCASSDYRGYEQYFGPGTRLTVT.

V and J are TRBV10-1 and TRBJ2-3; TRBD2 matches at 10 bases. The CDR3 contains 15 residues. The germline V gene encodes CDR1 WNHNN and CDR2 SYGVQD (reference sequence). Trimming cost V 3 bases and J 2 bases; bases outside gene matches: 2. The CDR3 spells CASSEGLAATDTQYF. The CDR3 DNA reads TGCGCCAGCAGTGAAGGACTAGCGGCCACAGATACGCAGTATTTT.